This TCR beta chain originates from a study of blood T cell repertoires in COVID-19. Study as a whole: Donors in the United States, Italy and Spain gave samples during acute or convalescent COVID-19. Sample material is recorded as cDNA or gDNA derived from T cells, B-cell-depleted T cells, or PBMCs.

V gave up 6 bases and J gave up 5 bases; unmatched junction bases: 4. Germline V gene data show CDR1 as KGHSH and CDR2 as LQKENI. The CDR3 spans 13 residues. In the original analysis: Reference gene primer amplification yielded estimated nucleated cell counts. TCRdb's copy holds only in-frame clones and misses some; the assay was immunoSEQ multiplex PCR. Clone size and the V and J calls come from that table; the DNA yielded D and trimming. The table includes approximately 160,000 clones, 70% to 90% detected once. V usage is TRBV18 and J usage is TRBJ2-4, with 7 positions matching TRBD1. The specimen sequenced was peripheral blood. This sequence was found in a man aged 35 to 55 who had recovered from COVID-19. In nucleotides, the CDR3 is TGTGCCAGCTCTCGGGACAGAGAAAACATTCAGTACTTC. This codes for CASSRDRENIQYF. The full variable domain, its missing parts supplied by reference TRBV18 and TRBJ2-4, is NAGVMQNPRHLVRRRGQEARLRCSPMKGHSHVYWYRQLPEEGLKFMVYLQKENIIDESGMPKERFSAEFPKEGPSILRIQQVVRGDSAAYFCASSRDRENIQYFGAGTRLSVL.